This T cell receptor (beta chain) was documented in a study of control samples from healthy donors and cancer patients. Using immunoSEQ multiplex PCR, the repertoire was profiled, and TCRdb retains in-frame clones only, with some absent. Of about 160,000 clones listed, about 87% are singletons. This clonotype originated in a man aged 25-45 years in good health. The source material was blood.

The CDR3 here is CASSVGGRTDTQYF. DNA of the CDR3: TGTGCCAGCAGCGTGGGGGGACGCACAGATACGCAGTATTTT. The J gene is TRBJ2-3, the V gene TRBV9; maybe TRBD2 (6 bases). The V end lost 2 bases, the J end lost 1 base, and 8 bases lay between the germline ends. Germline assignment: CDR1 SGDLS and CDR2 YYNGEE. This CDR3 comprises 14 residues.